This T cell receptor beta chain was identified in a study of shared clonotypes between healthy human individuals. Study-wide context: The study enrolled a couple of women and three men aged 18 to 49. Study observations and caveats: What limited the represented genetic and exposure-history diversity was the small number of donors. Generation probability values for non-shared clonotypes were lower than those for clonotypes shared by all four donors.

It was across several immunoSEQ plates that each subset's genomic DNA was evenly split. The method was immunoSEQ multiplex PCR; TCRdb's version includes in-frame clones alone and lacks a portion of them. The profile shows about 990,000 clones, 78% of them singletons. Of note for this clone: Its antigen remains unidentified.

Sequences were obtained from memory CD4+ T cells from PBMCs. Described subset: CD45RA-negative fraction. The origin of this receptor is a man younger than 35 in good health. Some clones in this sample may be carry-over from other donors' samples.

The CDR3 region is CAIRASGRAYNEQFF. The DNA of the CDR3 is TGTGCCATCCGCGCTAGCGGGAGGGCCTACAATGAGCAGTTCTTC. The V and J genes are TRBV10-3 and TRBJ2-1; 12 nucleotides agree with TRBD2. This CDR3 is built from 15 residues. Germline trimming cut 8 bases from V and 2 bases from J; bases unmatched to any gene: 4. Germline V gene lookup returns CDR1 ENHRY and CDR2 SYGVKD.